The sample holds one count of the clone carrying this TCR beta chain. Its matching antigen is unknown. This entry belongs to a study of OX40 agonist ivuxolimab in advanced cancers. Turning to the study itself: The study treated patients with ivuxolimab, an agonistic anti-OX40 (CD134) antibody. Six ivuxolimab dose levels, 0.01 to 10 mg/kg, were given intravenously every 2 weeks.

Generated by immunoSEQ multiplex PCR, the TCRdb table keeps only in-frame clones and is missing some. The data show about 58,000 clones, with roughly four fifths seen just once and 0.7% to 0.8% held by the top ten. The CDR3 spans 15 residues. Trimming took off 5 bases at V and 2 bases at J, with 15 bases between the two ends. Germline assignment: CDR1 LNHNV and CDR2 YYDKDF (reference sequence). Study-wide findings and caveats: Some nonresponders also had low normalized T-cell clonal expansion. Expanded peripheral T cells had an undetermined antigen specificity.

The receptor was isolated from an adult with an advanced solid tumor such as melanoma, head and neck, liver or kidney cancer. The starting material was CD4+ or CD8+ T cells sorted from blood, obtained in a trial of the OX40 agonist ivuxolimab. The chain carries TRBV15 and TRBJ1-2; weak D call: TRBD1 (6 bases). The DNA for the CDR3 is TGTGCCACCAGCCCAGGAGGGGGAGGCAACTATGGCTACACCTTC. Protein sequence: CATSPGGGGNYGYTF.